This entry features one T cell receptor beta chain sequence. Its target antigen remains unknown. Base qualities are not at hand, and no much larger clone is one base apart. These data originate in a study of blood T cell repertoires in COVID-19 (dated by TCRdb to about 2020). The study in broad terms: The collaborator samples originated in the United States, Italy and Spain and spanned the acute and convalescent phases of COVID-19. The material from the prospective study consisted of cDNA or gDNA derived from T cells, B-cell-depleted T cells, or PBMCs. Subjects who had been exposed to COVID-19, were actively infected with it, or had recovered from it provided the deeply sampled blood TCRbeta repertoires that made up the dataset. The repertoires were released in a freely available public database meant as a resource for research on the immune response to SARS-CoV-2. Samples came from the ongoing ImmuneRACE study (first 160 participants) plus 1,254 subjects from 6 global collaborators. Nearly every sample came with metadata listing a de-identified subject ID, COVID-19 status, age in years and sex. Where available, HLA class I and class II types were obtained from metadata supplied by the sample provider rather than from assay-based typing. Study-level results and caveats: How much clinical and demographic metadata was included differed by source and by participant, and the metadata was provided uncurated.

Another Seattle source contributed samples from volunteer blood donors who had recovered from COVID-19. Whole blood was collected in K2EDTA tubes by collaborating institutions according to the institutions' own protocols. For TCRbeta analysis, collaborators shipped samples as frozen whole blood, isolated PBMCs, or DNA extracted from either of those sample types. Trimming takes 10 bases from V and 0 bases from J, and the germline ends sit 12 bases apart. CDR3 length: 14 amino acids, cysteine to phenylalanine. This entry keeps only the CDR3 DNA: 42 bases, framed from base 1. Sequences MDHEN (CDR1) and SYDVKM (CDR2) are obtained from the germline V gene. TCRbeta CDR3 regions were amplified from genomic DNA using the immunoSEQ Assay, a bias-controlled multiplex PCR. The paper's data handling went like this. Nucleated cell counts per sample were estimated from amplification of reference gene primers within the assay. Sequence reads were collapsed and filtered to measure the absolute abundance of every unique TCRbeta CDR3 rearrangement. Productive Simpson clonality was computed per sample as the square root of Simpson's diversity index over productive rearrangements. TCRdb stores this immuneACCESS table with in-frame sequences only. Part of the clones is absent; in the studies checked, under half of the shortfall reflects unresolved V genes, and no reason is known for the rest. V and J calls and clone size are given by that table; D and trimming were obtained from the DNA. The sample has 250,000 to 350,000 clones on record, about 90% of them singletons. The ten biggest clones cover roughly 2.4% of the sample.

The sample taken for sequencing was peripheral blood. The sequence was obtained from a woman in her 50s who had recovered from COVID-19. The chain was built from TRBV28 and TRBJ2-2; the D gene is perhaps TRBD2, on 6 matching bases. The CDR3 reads CAIGGAPNTGELFF. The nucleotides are TGTGCCATCGGGGGAGCGCCGAACACCGGGGAGCTGTTTTTT. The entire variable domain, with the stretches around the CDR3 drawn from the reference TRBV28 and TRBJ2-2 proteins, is DVKVTQSSRYLVKRTGEKVFLECVQDMDHENMFWYRQDPGLGLRLIYFSYDVKMKEKGDIPEGYSVSREKKERFSLILESASTNQTSMYLCAIGGAPNTGELFFGEGSRLTVL.